This T cell receptor beta chain is from a study of cytomegalovirus exposure and HLA in healthy donors. Broader study findings: The authors listed some 160 TCR beta chains as cytomegalovirus-associated. In vitro, three CMV-associated chains proved specific for CMV antigens.

In the case of this clone: Its antigen is as yet unknown.

CDR1 PRHDT and CDR2 FYEKMQ come from the germline V gene (reference sequence). The CDR3 runs to 16 residues. V shed 5 bases, J shed 4 bases, and the junction held 9 bases outside the gene matches. A multiplex PCR was run with 60 Vbeta primers and 13 Jbeta primers. Here immunoSEQ multiplex PCR was the method, and the copy in TCRdb shows in-frame clones only, minus some. This sample has 150,000 to 200,000 clones, with roughly 75% found just once. Material for sequencing was PBMCs. The J gene is TRBJ2-3, the V gene TRBV13, with TRBD1 matching 10 bases. This receptor was identified in a woman in her thirties or forties in good health and CMV-seropositive. The CDR3 spells CASSTRDRGNADTQYF. Written as DNA, the CDR3 is TGTGCCAGCAGCACCCGGGACAGGGGTAACGCAGATACGCAGTATTTT.